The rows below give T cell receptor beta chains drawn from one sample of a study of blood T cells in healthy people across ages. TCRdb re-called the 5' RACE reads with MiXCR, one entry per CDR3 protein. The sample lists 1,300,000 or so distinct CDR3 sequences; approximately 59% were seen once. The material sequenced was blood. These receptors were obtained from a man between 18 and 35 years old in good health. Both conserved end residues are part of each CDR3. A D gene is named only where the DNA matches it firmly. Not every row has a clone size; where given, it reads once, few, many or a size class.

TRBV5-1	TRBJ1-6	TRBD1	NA	CASSERDRRNSPLHF	TGCGCCAGCAGCGAGAGGGACAGACGTAATTCACCCCTCCACTTT
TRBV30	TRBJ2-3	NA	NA	CAWRLAGGTDTQYF	TGTGCCTGGAGACTCGCTGGGGGCACAGATACGCAGTATTTT
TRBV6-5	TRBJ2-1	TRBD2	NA	CARSRGLAGNTEQFF	TGTGCCCGCAGTCGGGGACTAGCGGGGAACACTGAGCAGTTCTTC
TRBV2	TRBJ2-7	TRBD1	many	CASSENRDRGYEQYF	TGTGCCAGCAGTGAAAACCGGGACAGGGGATACGAGCAGTACTTC
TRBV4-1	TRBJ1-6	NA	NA	CASSQDQGILTDSPLHF	TGCGCCAGCAGCCAAGATCAGGGAATTTTAACGGATTCACCCCTCCACTTT
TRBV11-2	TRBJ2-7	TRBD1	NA	CASSPPRTGMFYEQYF	TGTGCCAGCAGCCCACCCCGGACAGGAATGTTCTACGAGCAGTACTTC
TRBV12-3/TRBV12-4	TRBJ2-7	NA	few	CASSLGQSSYNEQYF	TGTGCCAGCAGTTTAGGACAGAGCTCCTACAATGAGCAGTACTTC
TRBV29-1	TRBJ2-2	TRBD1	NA	CSVEGQNVPGELFF	TGCAGCGTTGAGGGACAGAATGTTCCCGGGGAGCTGTTTTTT
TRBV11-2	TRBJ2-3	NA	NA	CASSPFRGRGTDTQYF	TGTGCCAGCAGCCCCTTCCGCGGGCGTGGCACAGATACGCAGTATTTT
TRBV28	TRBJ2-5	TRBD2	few	CASGPLERGKETQYF	TGTGCCAGCGGCCCTCTCGAGCGGGGGAAAGAGACCCAGTACTTC
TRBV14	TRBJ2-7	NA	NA	CASSRLIPPYEQYF	TGTGCCAGCAGCCGCCTCATCCCCCCCTACGAGCAGTACTTC
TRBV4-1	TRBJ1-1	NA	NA	CASSAGVDGYEAFF	TGCGCCAGCAGCGCGGGGGTCGACGGATACGAAGCTTTCTTT
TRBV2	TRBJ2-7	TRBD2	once	CASSKALGGLAGGGSYEQYF	TGTGCCAGCAGTAAAGCGCTTGGGGGACTAGCGGGAGGAGGTTCCTACGAGCAGTACTTC
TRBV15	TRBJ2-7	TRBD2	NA	CATSPRGGREQYF	TGTGCCACCAGCCCCCGGGGGGGCCGCGAGCAGTACTTC
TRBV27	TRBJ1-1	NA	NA	CASRFWGAEAFF	TGTGCCAGCAGATTCTGGGGCGCTGAAGCTTTCTTT
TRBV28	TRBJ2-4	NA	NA	CASSFGTLAKNIQYF	TGTGCCAGCAGTTTTGGCACCTTAGCCAAAAACATTCAGTACTTC
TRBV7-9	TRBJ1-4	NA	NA	CASSLSVRPNEKLFF	TGTGCCAGCAGCTTATCGGTCAGGCCTAATGAAAAACTGTTTTTT